This T cell receptor (beta chain) derives from a study of radiation and T cells in renal cell carcinoma. At the level of the study: Nephrectomy followed 15 Gy stereotactic body radiation by 4 weeks.

Worth noting for this clone: Its antigen remains unknown.

Overall study results and limits: In blood, top tumor clones expanded by 2 weeks, shrinking by 4.

Time point noted: blood 2 weeks post-SBRT. Indicated treatment: 15 Gy SBRT to primary tumor, nephrectomy 4 weeks later. The tumor was a clear cell renal cell carcinoma. In germline, CDR1 is MDHEN, CDR2 SYDVKM. There are 15 residues in the CDR3. With 2 bases removed from V and 4 bases from J, the gap between germline ends came to 14 bases. Here immunoSEQ multiplex PCR was the method, and the copy in TCRdb shows in-frame clones only, minus some. The sample lists 100,000 to 150,000 clones, approximately 85% seen once, with 5.8% in the top ten. The receptor was isolated from a man aged 50-60 years with renal cell carcinoma. Specimen: blood, collected from a patient whose treatment included radiotherapy and nephrectomy. V usage is TRBV28 and J usage is TRBJ1-2, with D possibly being TRBD1 (6 bases). The CDR3 DNA reads as TGTGCCAGCAGTTTAGGGACACGAACCCGCTATGGCTACACCTTC. Its protein is CASSLGTRTRYGYTF.